This T cell receptor beta chain is drawn from a study of shared clonotypes between healthy human individuals. The wider study: Each donor's CD8 memory used one plate, CD8 naive two, each CD4 subset three.

The V gene lost 2 bases and the J gene lost 6 bases, with 11 bases spanning the gap. Germline CDR1 is MNHNS and CDR2 is SASEGT. This CDR3 comprises 13 residues. Sorted-subset replicate PCR reactions contained about 200 ng DNA, corresponding to approximately 30,000 T cell genomes. Profiled with immunoSEQ multiplex PCR; TCRdb holds only in-frame clones, not every one. The repertoire holds about 380,000 clones, with approximately 97% as singletons. This clone was seen only once. This chain uses TRBV6-1 with TRBJ2-7, with D unresolved. The TCR was taken from a man younger than 45 in good health. Sequencing was carried out using memory CD8+ T cells sorted from blood. Subset: CD45RO+ cells pooled with CCR7-negative TemRA cells. The CDR3 sequence is CASSEKGPIEQYF. In DNA, the CDR3 is TGTGCCAGCAGTGAAAAGGGTCCGATCGAGCAGTACTTC.